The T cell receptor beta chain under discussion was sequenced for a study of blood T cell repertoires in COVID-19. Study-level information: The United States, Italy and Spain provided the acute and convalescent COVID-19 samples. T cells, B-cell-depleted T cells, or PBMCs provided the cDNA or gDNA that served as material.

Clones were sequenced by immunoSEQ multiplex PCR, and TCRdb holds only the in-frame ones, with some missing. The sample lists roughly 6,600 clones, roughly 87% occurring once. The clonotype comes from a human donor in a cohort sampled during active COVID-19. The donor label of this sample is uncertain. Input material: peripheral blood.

The CDR3 bases are TGTGCCAGCAGTTCTCTTTACTATAATTCACCCCTCCACTTT. It codes for CASSSLYYNSPLHF. The chain combines TRBV6-5 with TRBJ1-6; D gene ambiguous. Germline CDR1 and CDR2: MNHEY and SVGAGI. CDR3 length: 14 residues. Trimming took 4 bases from V and 3 from J, leaving 7 bases between them.